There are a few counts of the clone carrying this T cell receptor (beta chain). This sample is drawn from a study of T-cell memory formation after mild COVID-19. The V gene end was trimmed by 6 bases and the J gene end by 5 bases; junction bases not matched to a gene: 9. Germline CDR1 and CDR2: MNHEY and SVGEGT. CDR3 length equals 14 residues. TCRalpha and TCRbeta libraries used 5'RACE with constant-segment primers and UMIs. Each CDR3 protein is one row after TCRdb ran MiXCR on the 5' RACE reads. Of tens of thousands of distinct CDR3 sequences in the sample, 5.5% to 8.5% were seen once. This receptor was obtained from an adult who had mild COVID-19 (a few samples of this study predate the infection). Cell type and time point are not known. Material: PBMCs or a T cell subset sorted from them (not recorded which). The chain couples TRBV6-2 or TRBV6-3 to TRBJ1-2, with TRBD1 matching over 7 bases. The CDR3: CASSTGTDAYGYTF. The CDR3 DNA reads TGTGCCAGCAGCACCGGGACAGATGCATATGGCTACACCTTC.